The clone carrying this T cell receptor beta chain was seen many times. Germline CDR1 reads DFQATT; CDR2 reads SNEGSKA (reference sequence). The CDR3 contains 12 residues. Trimming removed 5 bases from V and 0 bases from J, with 7 bases in between. This sample was included in a study of T cells in Graves' hyperthyroidism and ophthalmopathy. Researchers amplified the TCR beta CDR3 regions from RNA transcripts. TCR CDR3 underwent first-round RT-PCR with the HTBI primer set. In TCRdb, the multiplex PCR reads were re-called with MiXCR into one record per CDR3 protein. The sample includes roughly 250,000 distinct CDR3 sequences, roughly 15% seen only once; the top ten take about an eighth.

The sequencing input was blood. The chain links TRBV20-1 to TRBJ1-1; D remains ambiguous. The clonotype comes from a woman in her thirties or forties with Graves' hyperthyroidism that later progressed to Graves' ophthalmopathy. The CDR3 protein is CSAHELNTEAFF. The CDR3 bases are TGCAGTGCTCACGAGTTGAACACTGAAGCTTTCTTT.